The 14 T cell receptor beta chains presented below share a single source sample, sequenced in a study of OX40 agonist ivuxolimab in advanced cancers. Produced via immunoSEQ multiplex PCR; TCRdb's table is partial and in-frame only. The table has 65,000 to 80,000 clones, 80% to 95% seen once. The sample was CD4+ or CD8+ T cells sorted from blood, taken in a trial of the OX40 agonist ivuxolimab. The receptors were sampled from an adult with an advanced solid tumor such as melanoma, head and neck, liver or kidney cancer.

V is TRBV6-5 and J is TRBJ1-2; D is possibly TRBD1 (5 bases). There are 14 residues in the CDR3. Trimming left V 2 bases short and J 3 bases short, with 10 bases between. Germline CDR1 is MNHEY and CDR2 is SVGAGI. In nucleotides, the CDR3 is TGTGCCAGCAGTTACGCCGAAGGGGACTATGGCTACACCTTC. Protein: CASSYAEGDYGYTF.

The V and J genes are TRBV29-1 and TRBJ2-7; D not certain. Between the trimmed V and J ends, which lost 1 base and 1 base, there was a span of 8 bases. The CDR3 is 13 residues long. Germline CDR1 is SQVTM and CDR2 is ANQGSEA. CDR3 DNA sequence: TGCAGCGTTGAAGGAGACGAATCCTACGAGCAGTACTTC. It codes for CSVEGDESYEQYF.

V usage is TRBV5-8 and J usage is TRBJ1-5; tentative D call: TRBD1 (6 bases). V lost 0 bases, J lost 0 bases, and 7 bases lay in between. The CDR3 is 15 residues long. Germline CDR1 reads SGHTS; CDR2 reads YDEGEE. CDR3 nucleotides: TGTGCCAGCAGCTTGGAACAGGGTAGCAATCAGCCCCAGCATTTT. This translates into CASSLEQGSNQPQHF.

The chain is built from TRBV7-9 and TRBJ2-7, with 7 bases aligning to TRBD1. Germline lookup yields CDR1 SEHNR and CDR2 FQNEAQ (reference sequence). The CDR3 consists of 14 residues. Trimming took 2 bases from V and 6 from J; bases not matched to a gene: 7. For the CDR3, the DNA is TGTGCCAGCAGCTTACGGGACAGCCCTCTCGAGCAGTACTTC. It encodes CASSLRDSPLEQYF.

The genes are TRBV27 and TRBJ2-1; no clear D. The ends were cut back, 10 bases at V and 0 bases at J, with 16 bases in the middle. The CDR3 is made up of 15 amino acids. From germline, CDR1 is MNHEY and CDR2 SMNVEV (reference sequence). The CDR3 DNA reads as TGTGCCATCAATTGGGGTAGGCCCTCCTACAATGAGCAGTTCTTC. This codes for CAINWGRPSYNEQFF.

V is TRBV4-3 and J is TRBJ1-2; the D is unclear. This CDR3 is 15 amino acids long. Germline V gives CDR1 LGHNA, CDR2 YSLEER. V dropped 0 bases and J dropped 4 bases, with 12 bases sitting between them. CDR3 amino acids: CASSQDRTKGYGYTF. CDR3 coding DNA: TGCGCCAGCAGCCAAGATCGCACGAAAGGCTATGGCTACACCTTC.

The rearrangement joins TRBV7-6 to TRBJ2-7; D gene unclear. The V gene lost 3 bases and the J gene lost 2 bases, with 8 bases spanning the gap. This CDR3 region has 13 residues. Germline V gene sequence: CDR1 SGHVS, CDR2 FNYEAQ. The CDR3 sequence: CASSLSIAYEQYF. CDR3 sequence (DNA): TGTGCCAGCAGCTTGAGTATAGCCTACGAGCAGTACTTC.

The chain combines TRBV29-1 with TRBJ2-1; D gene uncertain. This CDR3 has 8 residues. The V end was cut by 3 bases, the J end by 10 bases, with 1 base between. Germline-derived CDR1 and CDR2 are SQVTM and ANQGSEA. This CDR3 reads CSVEEQFF. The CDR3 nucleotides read TGCAGCGTTGAGGAGCAGTTCTTC.

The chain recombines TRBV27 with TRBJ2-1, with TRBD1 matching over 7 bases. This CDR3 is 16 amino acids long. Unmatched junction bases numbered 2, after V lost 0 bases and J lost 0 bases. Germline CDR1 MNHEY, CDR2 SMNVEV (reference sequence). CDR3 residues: CASSLSSGGSYNEQFF. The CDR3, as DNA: TGTGCCAGCAGTTTATCCTCAGGGGGCTCCTACAATGAGCAGTTCTTC.

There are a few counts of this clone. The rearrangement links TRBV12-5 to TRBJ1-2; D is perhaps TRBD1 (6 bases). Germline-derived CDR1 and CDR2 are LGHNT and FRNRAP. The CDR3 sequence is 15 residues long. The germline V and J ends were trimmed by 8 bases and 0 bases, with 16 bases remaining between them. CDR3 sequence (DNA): TGTGCTAGTACCTTTGCCTGGGGGCCTAACTATGGCTACACCTTC. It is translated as CASTFAWGPNYGYTF.

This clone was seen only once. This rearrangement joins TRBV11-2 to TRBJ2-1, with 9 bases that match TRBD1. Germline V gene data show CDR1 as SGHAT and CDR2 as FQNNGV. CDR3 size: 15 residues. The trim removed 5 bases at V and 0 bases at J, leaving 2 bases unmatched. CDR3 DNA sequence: TGTGCCAGCAGCAAGACAGGGGGCTCCTACAATGAGCAGTTCTTC. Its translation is CASSKTGGSYNEQFF.

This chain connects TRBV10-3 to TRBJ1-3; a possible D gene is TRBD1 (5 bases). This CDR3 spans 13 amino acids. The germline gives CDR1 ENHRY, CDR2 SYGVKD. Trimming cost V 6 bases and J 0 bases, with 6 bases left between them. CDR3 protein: CAISDSSGNTIYF. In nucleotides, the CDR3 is TGTGCCATCAGCGACAGCTCTGGAAACACCATATATTTT.

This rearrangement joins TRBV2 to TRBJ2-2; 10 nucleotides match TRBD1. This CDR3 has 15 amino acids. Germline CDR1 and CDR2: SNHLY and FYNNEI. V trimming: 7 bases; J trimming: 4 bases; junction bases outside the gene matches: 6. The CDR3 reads CASTETGGTTGELFF. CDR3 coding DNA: TGTGCCAGCACTGAGACAGGGGGCACCACCGGGGAGCTGTTTTTT.

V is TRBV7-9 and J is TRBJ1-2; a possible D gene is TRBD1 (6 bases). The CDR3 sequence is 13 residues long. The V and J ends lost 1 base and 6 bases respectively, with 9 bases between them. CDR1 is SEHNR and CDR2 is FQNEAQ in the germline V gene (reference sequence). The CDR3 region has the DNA TGTGCCAGCAGCTTAGTAGGGGGAAATGGCTACACCTTC. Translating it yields CASSLVGGNGYTF.